This T cell receptor beta chain was retrieved from a study of identical twins. This CDR3 comprises 15 residues. Looked up from germline, CDR1 is SGHRS and CDR2 is YFSETQ. V lost 1 base, J lost 13 bases, and 12 bases stayed unmatched. Study observations and caveats: Out-of-frame TCR alpha sharing observed in monozygotic twins exceeded model estimates. Not following the same donors, the study drew its conclusions from cross-sectional statistical analysis.

As regards this clonotype: Its antigen is currently unknown.

After template switching added a universal primer site, the resulting cDNA carried unique molecular identifiers. From the 5' RACE reads, TCRdb called clonotypes with MiXCR, one entry per CDR3 protein. This sample has a few hundred thousand distinct CDR3 sequences, with about 9% found just once. The receptor was derived from a woman between 50 and 59 years old in good health. Specimen: naive T cells sorted from blood. The rearrangement uses TRBV5-1 and TRBJ2-5, with 11 bases that match TRBD2. DNA for the CDR3: TGCGCCAGCAGCTTGAATAAAGCGACTAGCGGGACTCGGTACTTC. This encodes CASSLNKATSGTRYF.